This T cell receptor (beta chain) was obtained from a study of blood T cell repertoires in COVID-19. Study at large: Samples taken during acute and convalescent COVID-19 were collected in the United States, Italy and Spain. In each case, the material was cDNA or gDNA derived from T cells, B-cell-depleted T cells, or PBMCs.

Method: immunoSEQ multiplex PCR; TCRdb's copy keeps in-frame clones and lacks some. Of roughly 250,000 clones in the sample, around four fifths were seen once. Trimming cost V 3 bases and J 2 bases; bases outside gene matches: 4. Germline loops: CDR1 SEHNR, CDR2 FQNEAQ (reference sequence). CDR3 length: 14 residues. The chain couples TRBV7-9 to TRBJ2-7; 7 bases map to TRBD1. Sequencing input: peripheral blood. This sequence was found in a woman at least 80 years old with acute or convalescent COVID-19. The CDR3 region has the DNA TGTGCCAGCAGCTTGAGCCAGGGGGCCTACGAGCAGTACTTC. Its translation: CASSLSQGAYEQYF.